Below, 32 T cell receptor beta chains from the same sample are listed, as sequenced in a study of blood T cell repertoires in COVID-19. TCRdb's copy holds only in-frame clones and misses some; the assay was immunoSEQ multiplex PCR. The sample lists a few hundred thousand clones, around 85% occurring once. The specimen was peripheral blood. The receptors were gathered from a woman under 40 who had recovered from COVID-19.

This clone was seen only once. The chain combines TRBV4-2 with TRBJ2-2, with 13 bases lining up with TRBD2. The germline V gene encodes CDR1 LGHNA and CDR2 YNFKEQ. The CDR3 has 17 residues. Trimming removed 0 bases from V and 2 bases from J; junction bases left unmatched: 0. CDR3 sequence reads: CASSQEGLAGNTGELFF. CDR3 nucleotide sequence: TGTGCCAGCAGCCAAGAGGGACTAGCGGGAAACACCGGGGAGCTGTTTTTT.

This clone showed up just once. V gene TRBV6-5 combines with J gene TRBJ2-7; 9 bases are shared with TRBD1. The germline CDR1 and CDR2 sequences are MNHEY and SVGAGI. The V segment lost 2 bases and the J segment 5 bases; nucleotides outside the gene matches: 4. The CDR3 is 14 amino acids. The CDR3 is CASSYRDRDHEQYF. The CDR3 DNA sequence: TGTGCCAGCAGTTACAGGGACAGGGACCACGAGCAGTACTTC.

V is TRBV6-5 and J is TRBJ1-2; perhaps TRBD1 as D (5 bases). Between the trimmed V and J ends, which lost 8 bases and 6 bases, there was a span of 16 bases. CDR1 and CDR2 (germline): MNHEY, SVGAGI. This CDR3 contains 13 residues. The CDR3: CASSGQGVDGYTF. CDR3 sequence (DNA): TGTGCCAGCTCTGGGCAAGGGGTAGATGGCTACACCTTC.

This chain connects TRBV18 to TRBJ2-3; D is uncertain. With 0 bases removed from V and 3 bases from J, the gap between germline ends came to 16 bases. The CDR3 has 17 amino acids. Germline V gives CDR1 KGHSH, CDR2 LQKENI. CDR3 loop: CASSPPRAHHETDTQYF. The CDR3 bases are TGTGCCAGCTCACCACCACGAGCCCATCACGAAACAGATACGCAGTATTTT.

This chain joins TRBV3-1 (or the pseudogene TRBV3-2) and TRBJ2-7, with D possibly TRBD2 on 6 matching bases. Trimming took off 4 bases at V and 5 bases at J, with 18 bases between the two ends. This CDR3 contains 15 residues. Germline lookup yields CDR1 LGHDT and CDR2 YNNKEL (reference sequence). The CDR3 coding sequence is TGTGCCAGCAGCCGCCCCGAGGGACTCCCAAACGAGCAGTACTTC. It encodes CASSRPEGLPNEQYF.

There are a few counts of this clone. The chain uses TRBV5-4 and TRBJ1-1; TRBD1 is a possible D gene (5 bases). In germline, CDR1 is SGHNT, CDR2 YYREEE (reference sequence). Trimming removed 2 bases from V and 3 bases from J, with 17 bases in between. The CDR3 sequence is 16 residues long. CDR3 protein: CASSLATARVDTEAFF. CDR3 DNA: TGTGCCAGCAGCTTAGCCACCGCCAGGGTAGACACTGAAGCTTTCTTT. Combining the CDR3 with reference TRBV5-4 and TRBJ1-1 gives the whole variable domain ETGVTQSPTHLIKTRGQQVTLRCSSQSGHNTVSWYQQALGQGPQFIFQYYREEENGRGNFPPRFSGLQFPNYSSELNVNALELDDSALYLCASSLATARVDTEAFFGQGTRLTVV.

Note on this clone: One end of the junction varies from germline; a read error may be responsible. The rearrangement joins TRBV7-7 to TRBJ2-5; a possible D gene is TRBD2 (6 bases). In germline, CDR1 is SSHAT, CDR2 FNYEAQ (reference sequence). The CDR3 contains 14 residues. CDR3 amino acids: CASSLGAGLETQYF. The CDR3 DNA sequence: TGTGCTAGCAGCCTCGGGGCGGGGCTGGAGACCCAGTACTTC.

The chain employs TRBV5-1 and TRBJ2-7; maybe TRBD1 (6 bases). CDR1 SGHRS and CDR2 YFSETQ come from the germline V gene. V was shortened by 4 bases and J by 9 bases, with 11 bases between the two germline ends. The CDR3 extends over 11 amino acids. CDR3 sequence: CASSEGGAQYF. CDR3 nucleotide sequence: TGCGCCAGCAGCGAAGGGGGAGCGCAGTACTTC.

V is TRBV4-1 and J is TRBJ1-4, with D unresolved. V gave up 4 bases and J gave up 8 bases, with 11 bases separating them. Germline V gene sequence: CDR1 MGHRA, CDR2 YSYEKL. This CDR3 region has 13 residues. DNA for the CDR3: TGCGCCAGCAGCCCAACCTTCGGGGAAAAACTGTTTTTT. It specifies CASSPTFGEKLFF.

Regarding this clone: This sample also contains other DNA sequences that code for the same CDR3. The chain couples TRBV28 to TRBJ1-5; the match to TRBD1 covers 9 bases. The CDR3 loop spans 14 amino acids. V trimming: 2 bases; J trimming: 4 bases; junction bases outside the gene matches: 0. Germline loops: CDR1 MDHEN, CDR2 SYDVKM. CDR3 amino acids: CASSLGQGNQPQHF. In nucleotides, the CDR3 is TGTGCCAGCAGTTTAGGACAGGGGAATCAGCCCCAGCATTTT.

This chain's CDR3 is CASSENSGTGSYEQYF. CDR3 nucleotide sequence: TGTGCCAGCAGTGAAAACTCCGGGACAGGCTCCTACGAGCAGTACTTC. This chain uses TRBV6-1 with TRBJ2-7, with 8 bases that match TRBD1. Germline-derived CDR1 and CDR2 are MNHNS and SASEGT. With 2 bases clipped from V and 0 bases from J, the junction kept 6 bases outside the gene matches. The CDR3 is 16 residues long.

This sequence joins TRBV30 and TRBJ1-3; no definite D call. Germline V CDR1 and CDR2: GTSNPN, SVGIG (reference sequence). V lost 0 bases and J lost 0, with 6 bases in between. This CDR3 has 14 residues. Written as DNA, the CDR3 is TGTGCCTGGAGTGTGTGGAGCTCTGGAAACACCATATATTTT. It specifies CAWSVWSSGNTIYF.

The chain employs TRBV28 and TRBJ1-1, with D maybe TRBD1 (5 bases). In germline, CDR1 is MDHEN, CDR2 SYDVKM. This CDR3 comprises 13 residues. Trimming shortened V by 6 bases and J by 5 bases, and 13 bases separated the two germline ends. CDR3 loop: CASRSGLGTEAFF. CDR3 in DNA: TGTGCCAGCAGGTCAGGGTTGGGGACTGAAGCTTTCTTT. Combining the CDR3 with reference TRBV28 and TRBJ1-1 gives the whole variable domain DVKVTQSSRYLVKRTGEKVFLECVQDMDHENMFWYRQDPGLGLRLIYFSYDVKMKEKGDIPEGYSVSREKKERFSLILESASTNQTSMYLCASRSGLGTEAFFGQGTRLTVV.

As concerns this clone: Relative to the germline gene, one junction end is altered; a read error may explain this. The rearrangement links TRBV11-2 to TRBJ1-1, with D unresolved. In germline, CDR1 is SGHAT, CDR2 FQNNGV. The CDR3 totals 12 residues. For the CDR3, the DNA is TGTGCCAGCAGCTCCCAAAACAGTGAAGCTTTCTTT. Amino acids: CASSSQNSEAFF.

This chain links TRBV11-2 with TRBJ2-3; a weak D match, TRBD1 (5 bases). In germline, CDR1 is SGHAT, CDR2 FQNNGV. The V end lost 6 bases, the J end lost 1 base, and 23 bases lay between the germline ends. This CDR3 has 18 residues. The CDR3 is CASSGAKSAGVGTDTQYF. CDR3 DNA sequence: TGTGCCAGCAGTGGGGCGAAGTCGGCTGGGGTTGGCACAGATACGCAGTATTTT.

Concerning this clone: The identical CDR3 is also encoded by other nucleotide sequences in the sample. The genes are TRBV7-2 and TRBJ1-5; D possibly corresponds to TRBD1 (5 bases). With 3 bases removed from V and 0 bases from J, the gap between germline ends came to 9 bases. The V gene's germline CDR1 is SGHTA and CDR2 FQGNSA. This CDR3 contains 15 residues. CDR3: CASSFHRYSNQPQHF. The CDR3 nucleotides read TGTGCCAGCAGCTTCCACAGGTATAGCAATCAGCCCCAGCATTTT.

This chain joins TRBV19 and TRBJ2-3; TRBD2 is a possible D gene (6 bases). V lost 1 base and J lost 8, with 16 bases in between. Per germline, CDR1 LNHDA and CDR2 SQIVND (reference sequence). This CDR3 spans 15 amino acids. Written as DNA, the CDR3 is TGTGCCAGTAGTATAGCCCCCCTGGGGGGTGCTACGCAGTATTTT. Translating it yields CASSIAPLGGATQYF.

The CDR3 region has the DNA TGTGCCAGCAGCTTGGGGTCCGGGACAGCCACAACTAATGAAAAACTGTTTTTT. Translating it yields CASSLGSGTATTNEKLFF. V gene TRBV5-6 combines with J gene TRBJ1-4, with TRBD1 identical over 7 bases. Germline values: CDR1 SGHDT, CDR2 YYEEEE. Germline trimming cut 0 bases from V and 0 bases from J; bases unmatched to any gene: 8. CDR3 length: 18 amino acids.

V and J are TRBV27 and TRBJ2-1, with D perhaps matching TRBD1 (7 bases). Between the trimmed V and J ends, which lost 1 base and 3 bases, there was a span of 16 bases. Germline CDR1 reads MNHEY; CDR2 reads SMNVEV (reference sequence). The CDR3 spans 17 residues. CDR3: CASSLWLGQGGYNEQFF. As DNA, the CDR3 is TGTGCCAGCAGTTTATGGTTGGGGCAGGGGGGCTACAATGAGCAGTTCTTC.

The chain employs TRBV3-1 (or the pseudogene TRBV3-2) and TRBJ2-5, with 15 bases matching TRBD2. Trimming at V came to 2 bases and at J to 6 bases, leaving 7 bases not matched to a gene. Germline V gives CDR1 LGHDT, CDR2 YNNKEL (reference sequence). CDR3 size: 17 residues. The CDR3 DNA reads TGTGCCAGCAGCCAATACGGGACTAGCGGGGGGAGGAAGACCCAGTACTTC. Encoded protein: CASSQYGTSGGRKTQYF.

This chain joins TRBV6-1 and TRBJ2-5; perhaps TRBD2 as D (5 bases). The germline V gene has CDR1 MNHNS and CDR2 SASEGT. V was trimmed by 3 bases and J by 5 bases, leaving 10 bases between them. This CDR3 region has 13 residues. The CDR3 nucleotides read TGTGCCAGCAGTGACCGGGAAGGGGAGACCCAGTACTTC. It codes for CASSDREGETQYF.

Written as DNA, the CDR3 is TGTGCCACCAGCAGAGGTTCGGACATCCAAGAGACCCAGTACTTC. Its translation is CATSRGSDIQETQYF. V and J are TRBV15 and TRBJ2-5; the D gene is possibly TRBD1 (5 bases). This CDR3 spans 15 amino acids. V gave up 1 base and J gave up 1 base, with 10 bases separating them. Per the germline V gene, CDR1 is LNHNV and CDR2 is YYDKDF (reference sequence).

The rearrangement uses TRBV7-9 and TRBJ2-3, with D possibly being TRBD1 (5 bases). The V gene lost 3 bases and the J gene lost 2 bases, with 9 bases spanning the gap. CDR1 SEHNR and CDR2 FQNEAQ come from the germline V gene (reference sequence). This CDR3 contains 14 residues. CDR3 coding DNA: TGTGCCAGCAGCTTTACGGACACCACAGATACGCAGTATTTT. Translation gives CASSFTDTTDTQYF.

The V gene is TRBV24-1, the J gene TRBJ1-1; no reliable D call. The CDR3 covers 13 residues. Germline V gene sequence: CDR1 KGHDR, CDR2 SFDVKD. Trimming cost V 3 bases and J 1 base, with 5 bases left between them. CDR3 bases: TGTGCCACCAGTGATGGTAGGAACACTGAAGCTTTCTTT. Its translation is CATSDGRNTEAFF.

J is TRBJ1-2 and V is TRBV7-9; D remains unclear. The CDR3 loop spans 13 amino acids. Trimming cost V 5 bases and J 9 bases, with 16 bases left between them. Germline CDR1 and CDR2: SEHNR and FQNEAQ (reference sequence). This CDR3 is CASSLLGGHSYTF. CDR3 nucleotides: TGTGCCAGCAGCCTCCTAGGAGGGCACAGCTACACCTTC.

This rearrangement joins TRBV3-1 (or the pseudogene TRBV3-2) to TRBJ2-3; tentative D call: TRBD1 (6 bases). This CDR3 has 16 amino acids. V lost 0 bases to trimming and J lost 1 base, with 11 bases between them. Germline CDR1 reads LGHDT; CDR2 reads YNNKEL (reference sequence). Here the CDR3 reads CASSQDWGQGTDTQYF. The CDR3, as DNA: TGTGCCAGCAGCCAAGATTGGGGGCAGGGCACAGATACGCAGTATTTT.

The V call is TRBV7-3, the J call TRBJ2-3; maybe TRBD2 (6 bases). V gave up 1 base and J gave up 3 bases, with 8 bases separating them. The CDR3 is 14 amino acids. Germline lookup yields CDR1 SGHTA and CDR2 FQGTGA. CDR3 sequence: CASSLMEGTDTQYF. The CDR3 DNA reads TGTGCCAGCAGCTTAATGGAGGGGACAGATACGCAGTATTTT.

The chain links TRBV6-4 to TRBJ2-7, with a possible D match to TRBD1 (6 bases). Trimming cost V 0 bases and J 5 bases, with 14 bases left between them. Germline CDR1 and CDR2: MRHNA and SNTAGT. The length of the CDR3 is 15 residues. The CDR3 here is CASSDSWGLEDEQYF. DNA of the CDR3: TGTGCCAGCAGTGACTCGTGGGGGCTAGAAGACGAGCAGTACTTC.

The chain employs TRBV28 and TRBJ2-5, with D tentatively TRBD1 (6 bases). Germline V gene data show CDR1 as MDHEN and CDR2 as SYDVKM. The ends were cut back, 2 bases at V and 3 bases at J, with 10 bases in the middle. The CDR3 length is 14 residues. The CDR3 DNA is TGTGCCAGCAGTTTAGGTCAGGGGAAAGAGACCCAGTACTTC. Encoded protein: CASSLGQGKETQYF.

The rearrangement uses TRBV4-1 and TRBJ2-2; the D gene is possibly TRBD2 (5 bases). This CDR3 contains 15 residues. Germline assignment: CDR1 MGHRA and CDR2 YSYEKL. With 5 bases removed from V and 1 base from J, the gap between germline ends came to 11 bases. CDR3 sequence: CASSFLEGNTGELFF. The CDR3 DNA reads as TGCGCCAGCAGCTTTCTAGAGGGGAACACCGGGGAGCTGTTTTTT.

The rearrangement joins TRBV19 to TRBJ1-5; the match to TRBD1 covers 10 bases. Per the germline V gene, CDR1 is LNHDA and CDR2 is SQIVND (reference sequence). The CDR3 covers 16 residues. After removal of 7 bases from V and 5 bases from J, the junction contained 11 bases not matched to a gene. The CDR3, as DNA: TGTGCCAGTACCAATTCCGGGACAGGGGACGATCAGCCCCAGCATTTT. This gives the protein CASTNSGTGDDQPQHF.

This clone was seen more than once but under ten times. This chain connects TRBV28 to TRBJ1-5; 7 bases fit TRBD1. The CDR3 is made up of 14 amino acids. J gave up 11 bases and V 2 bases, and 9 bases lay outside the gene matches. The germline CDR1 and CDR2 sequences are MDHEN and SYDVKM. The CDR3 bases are TGTGCCAGCAGTTTAGCGACAGGGACCAAGTCCCAGCATTTT. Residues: CASSLATGTKSQHF.